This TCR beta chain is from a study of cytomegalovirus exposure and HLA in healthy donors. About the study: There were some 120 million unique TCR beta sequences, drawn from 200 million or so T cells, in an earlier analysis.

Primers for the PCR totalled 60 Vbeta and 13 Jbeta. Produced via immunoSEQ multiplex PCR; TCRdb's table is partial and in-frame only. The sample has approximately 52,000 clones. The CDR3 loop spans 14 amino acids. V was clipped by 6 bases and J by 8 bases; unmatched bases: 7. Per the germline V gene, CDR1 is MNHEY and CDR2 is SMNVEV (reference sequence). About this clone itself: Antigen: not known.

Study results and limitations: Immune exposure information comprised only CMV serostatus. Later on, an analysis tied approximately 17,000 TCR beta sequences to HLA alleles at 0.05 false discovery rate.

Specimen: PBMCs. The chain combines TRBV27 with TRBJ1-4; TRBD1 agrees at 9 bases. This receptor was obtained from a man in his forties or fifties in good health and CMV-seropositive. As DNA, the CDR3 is TGTGCCAGCAGATCGACAGGGGGAAGGGAAAAACTGTTTTTT. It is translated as CASRSTGGREKLFF.